Presented here are 29 T cell receptor beta chains from one specimen sequenced in a study of breast tumors, draining lymph nodes, adjacent tissues. Breast cancer patients provided tissue from their axillary draining lymph nodes. TCRdb processed the multiplex PCR reads anew with MiXCR; each CDR3 protein has one entry. In the table there are 250,000 or so distinct CDR3 sequences, roughly 31% of which are singletons. Sample: axillary lymph node tissue. Receptor source: a female donor with breast cancer. Some clones in this sample may be carry-over from other donors' samples.

This clonotype was counted many times. V gene TRBV7-6 combines with J gene TRBJ2-7; 10 bases align to TRBD2. Germline CDR1 SGHVS, CDR2 FNYEAQ. V was clipped by 7 bases and J by 4 bases; unmatched bases: 13. This CDR3 is built from 16 residues. The CDR3 reads CASTKITSSGGYEQYF. DNA for the CDR3: TGTGCCAGCACCAAAATAACGAGTAGCGGGGGGTACGAGCAGTACTTC. Together with reference TRBV7-6 and TRBJ2-7, the CDR3 gives the full variable domain: GAGVSQSPRYKVTKRGQDVALRCDPISGHVSLYWYRQALGQGPEFLTYFNYEAQQDKSGLPNDRFSAERPEGSISTLTIQRTEQRDSAMYRCASTKITSSGGYEQYFGPGTRLTVT.

This clonotype was seen many times. This chain uses TRBV19 with TRBJ2-3; 9 bases fit TRBD1. Germline V gene data show CDR1 as LNHDA and CDR2 as SQIVND (reference sequence). The V and J ends lost 5 bases and 3 bases, in that order; junction bases with no gene match: 6. The CDR3 runs 15 residues. The CDR3 loop reads CASSSGQGITDTQYF. The CDR3 DNA reads TGTGCCAGTAGTTCGGGACAGGGCATTACAGATACGCAGTATTTT.

As regards this clonotype: This may arise from a read error, as a much more abundant clone is one base away. The gene calls are TRBV4-1 and TRBJ2-1, with TRBD2 matching over 11 bases. Germline V gene lookup returns CDR1 MGHRA and CDR2 YSYEKL. This CDR3 contains 16 residues. CDR3 DNA: TGCGCCAGCAGCCAAGATAGACTAGCGGGGAACAATGGGCAGTTCTTC. Protein sequence: CASSQDRLAGNNGQFF.

This clonotype was found many times. V gene TRBV19 combines with J gene TRBJ1-4; 8 nucleotides match TRBD1. The CDR3 has 12 residues. The germline V gene encodes CDR1 LNHDA and CDR2 SQIVND (reference sequence). With V trimmed by 1 base and J by 11 bases, 0 bases remained unmatched. The CDR3 reads CASSIGTGKLFF. The CDR3 DNA follows: TGTGCCAGTAGTATAGGGACAGGGAAACTGTTTTTT.

This clonotype was picked up many times. J is TRBJ2-7 and V is TRBV28, with D perhaps TRBD1 (6 bases). Trimming pared 6 bases from V and 6 bases from J, leaving 15 bases between. This CDR3 comprises 13 residues. Germline V gene sequence: CDR1 MDHEN, CDR2 SYDVKM. CDR3 bases: TGTGCCAGCAGCCGAACAGGGTCCCGCGAGCAGTACTTC. This gives the protein CASSRTGSREQYF.

At least ten counts were recorded for this clonotype. The chain uses TRBV11-2 and TRBJ2-7; 12 positions agree with TRBD2. Germline lookup yields CDR1 SGHAT and CDR2 FQNNGV. V gave up 4 bases and J gave up 4 bases; unmatched junction bases: 8. This CDR3 spans 16 amino acids. The CDR3 is CASSWLAGGPKYEQYF. The DNA of the CDR3 is TGTGCCAGCAGCTGGCTAGCGGGAGGGCCTAAATACGAGCAGTACTTC. Filled out from reference TRBV11-2 and TRBJ2-7, the complete variable domain reads EAGVAQSPRYKIIEKRQSVAFWCNPISGHATLYWYQQILGQGPKLLIQFQNNGVVDDSQLPKDRFSAERLKGVDSTLKIQPAKLEDSAVYLCASSWLAGGPKYEQYFGPGTRLTVT.

The chain joins TRBV2 to TRBJ2-1; TRBD2 agrees at 9 bases. The ends lost 4 bases at V and 10 bases at J; junction bases unmatched: 14. CDR3 length: 16 residues. The germline V gene has CDR1 SNHLY and CDR2 FYNNEI. For the CDR3, the DNA is TGTGCCAGCAGTGGAGGTTCTAGCGGGAAGGTAAGCGAGCAGTTCTTC. It encodes CASSGGSSGKVSEQFF.

Worth noting for this clonotype: This may come from a read error, since a much larger clone is one base off. This chain's CDR3 is CASGQPQGLAGERDTQYF. The DNA for the CDR3 is TGCGCCAGCGGCCAACCCCAGGGACTAGCGGGAGAGCGCGATACGCAGTATTTT. The chain is built from TRBV4-1 and TRBJ2-3, with 14 bases identical to TRBD2. The CDR3 totals 18 residues. Germline assignment: CDR1 MGHRA and CDR2 YSYEKL.

This chain's CDR3 is CASSISTENNEQFF. The CDR3 bases are TGTGCCAGTAGTATCTCGACAGAAAACAATGAGCAGTTCTTC. The chain employs TRBV19 and TRBJ2-1, with a tentative D call TRBD1 (5 bases). Germline CDR1 is LNHDA and CDR2 is SQIVND (reference sequence). V was shortened by 3 bases and J by 5 bases, with 11 bases between the two germline ends. The CDR3 loop spans 14 amino acids.

This clonotype was counted only a few times. This sequence joins TRBV30 and TRBJ1-6; no firm D call. This CDR3 region has 14 residues. With 3 bases removed from V and 0 bases from J, the gap between germline ends came to 6 bases. Germline V lookup: CDR1 GTSNPN, CDR2 SVGIG (reference sequence). CDR3 sequence: CAWRVPSYNSPLHF. CDR3 in DNA: TGTGCCTGGAGGGTCCCCTCCTATAATTCACCCCTCCACTTT.

This clonotype was observed a few times. This chain joins TRBV30 and TRBJ2-5; D is uncertain. CDR1 and CDR2 (germline): GTSNPN, SVGIG (reference sequence). The CDR3 length is 12 residues. V was trimmed by 3 bases and J by 5 bases, leaving 10 bases between them. The CDR3 DNA reads TGTGCCTGGAGCCGGGTACGGGAGACCCAGTACTTC. This gives the protein CAWSRVRETQYF.

This clonotype occurred a few times. The rearrangement uses TRBV6-1 and TRBJ2-5, with 7 bases aligning to TRBD1. Germline CDR1 reads MNHNS; CDR2 reads SASEGT. The CDR3 length is 14 residues. J lost 3 bases, V lost 5 bases, and 6 bases had no gene match. CDR3 nucleotides: TGTGCCAGCAGTCCCACGACAGGGAAAGAGACCCAGTACTTC. Its translation is CASSPTTGKETQYF.

V and J are TRBV5-5 and TRBJ2-5; unclear D gene. CDR1 and CDR2 (germline): SGHKS, YYEKEE (reference sequence). Trimming took 1 base from V and 5 from J, leaving 15 bases between them. CDR3 length: 15 residues. The CDR3 sequence: CASSLLAAPVETQYF. The CDR3 DNA reads TGTGCCAGCAGCTTGCTCGCCGCCCCCGTCGAGACCCAGTACTTC.

The rearrangement joins TRBV10-3 to TRBJ2-3; 11 bases match TRBD2. V lost 5 bases and J lost 12; bases outside the gene matches: 16. Germline assignment: CDR1 ENHRY and CDR2 SYGVKD. This CDR3 has 16 amino acids. The CDR3 spells CAISPGLAASTGNQYF. The CDR3 DNA reads TGTGCCATCAGTCCGGGACTAGCGGCGAGCACAGGAAACCAGTATTTT.

This clonotype was picked up many times. The chain carries TRBV14 and TRBJ2-5; D might be TRBD1 or TRBD2, each matching 5 bases. Germline assignment: CDR1 SGHDN and CDR2 FVKESK. The CDR3 length is 15 residues. V gave up 2 bases and J gave up 4 bases, with 14 bases separating them. Written as DNA, the CDR3 is TGTGCCAGCAGCCAATCCGTCGGGACCGTAGAGACCCAGTACTTC. Translation gives CASSQSVGTVETQYF.

This clonotype has ten or more counts. The chain links TRBV12-3 or TRBV12-4 to TRBJ2-3; D remains ambiguous. Trimming cost V 6 bases and J 0 bases, with 13 bases left between them. The length of the CDR3 is 15 residues. CDR3 sequence reads: CASRALGTSTDTQYF. DNA of the CDR3: TGTGCCAGCAGAGCTCTAGGTACTAGCACAGATACGCAGTATTTT.

At least ten counts were recorded for this clonotype. The V gene is TRBV11-2, the J gene TRBJ2-2, with 8 bases that match TRBD1. The CDR3 has 16 amino acids. V shed 5 bases and J 2 bases; nucleotides not matched to a gene: 7. Per germline, CDR1 SGHAT and CDR2 FQNNGV. CDR3: CASSPGQGYNTGELFF. The CDR3 region has the DNA TGTGCCAGCAGCCCTGGACAGGGTTATAACACCGGGGAGCTGTTTTTT.

Ten or more counts support this clonotype. The rearrangement joins TRBV29-1 to TRBJ2-3; no firm D call. The CDR3 length is 12 residues. Germline V lookup: CDR1 SQVTM, CDR2 ANQGSEA. V was trimmed by 5 bases and J by 6 bases, leaving 12 bases between them. CDR3 sequence reads: CSVQSQRDTQYF. The CDR3 nucleotides are TGCAGCGTTCAGAGCCAGAGGGATACGCAGTATTTT.

The chain couples TRBV20-1 to TRBJ2-3; 8 positions agree with TRBD2. There are 14 residues in the CDR3. The junction had 2 bases not matched to a gene; V was cut back by 3 bases and J by 0 bases. CDR1 and CDR2 from the germline V gene are DFQATT and SNEGSKA (reference sequence). CDR3 in amino acids: CSASGGGSTDTQYF. The CDR3, as DNA: TGCAGTGCTAGCGGGGGGGGTAGCACAGATACGCAGTATTTT.

This clonotype was counted ten times or more. The gene calls are TRBV7-9 and TRBJ2-7; TRBD1 is a possible D gene (5 bases). The V end was cut by 6 bases, the J end by 2 bases, with 11 bases between. This CDR3 contains 13 residues. Germline V gives CDR1 SEHNR, CDR2 FQNEAQ (reference sequence). Written as DNA, the CDR3 is TGTGCCAGCAGAAAAACAGGAACCTACGAGCAGTACTTC. Its translation: CASRKTGTYEQYF. Using reference TRBV7-9 and TRBJ2-7 for the parts outside the CDR3, the full variable domain is DTGVSQNPRHKITKRGQNVTFRCDPISEHNRLYWYRQTLGQGPEFLTYFQNEAQLEKSRLLSDRFSAERPKGSFSTLEIQRTEQGDSAMYLCASRKTGTYEQYFGPGTRLTVT.

As for this clonotype: This may stem from a read error, because a much larger clone lies one nucleotide away. This chain joins TRBV7-3 and TRBJ1-5, with 9 nucleotides matching TRBD1. The trim removed 6 bases at V and 7 bases at J, leaving 19 bases unmatched. The CDR3 spans 18 residues. From germline, CDR1 is SGHTA and CDR2 FQGTGA. The CDR3 region has the DNA TGTGCCAGCAGGCGCGGCGGGGGGACAGGGTATCTGATCCAGCCCCAGCATTTT. Amino acid sequence: CASRRGGGTGYLIQPQHF.

The genes are TRBV7-2 and TRBJ1-4, with TRBD1 identical over 8 bases. Germline CDR1 is SGHTA and CDR2 is FQGNSA. The ends lost 5 bases at V and 5 bases at J; junction bases unmatched: 10. CDR3 length: 16 amino acids. In nucleotides, the CDR3 is TGTGCCAGCAGCCCTAGGACAGGGTTAAAAAATGAAAAACTGTTTTTT. Residues: CASSPRTGLKNEKLFF.

The chain combines TRBV6-1 with TRBJ2-2, with 10 bases fitting TRBD2. The ends lost 1 base at V and 7 bases at J; junction bases unmatched: 6. This CDR3 contains 16 residues. Germline V gives CDR1 MNHNS, CDR2 SASEGT. The CDR3 nucleotides are TGTGCCAGCAGTGAAGGTGCAGCGGGAGGGTTCGGGGAGCTGTTTTTT. Its translation is CASSEGAAGGFGELFF.

This clonotype was picked up many times. The chain carries TRBV5-1 and TRBJ2-1; 13 bases are a match to TRBD2. CDR1 and CDR2 (germline): SGHRS, YFSETQ. This CDR3 is built from 17 residues. V dropped 4 bases and J dropped 6; count of bases not matched to a gene: 10. CDR3 bases: TGCGCCAGCAGCCTAGAATCGGGACTAGCGGGGACCAATGAGCAGTTCTTC. It is translated as CASSLESGLAGTNEQFF. Filled out from reference TRBV5-1 and TRBJ2-1, the complete variable domain reads KAGVTQTPRYLIKTRGQQVTLSCSPISGHRSVSWYQQTPGQGLQFLFEYFSETQRNKGNFPGRFSGRQFSNSRSEMNVSTLELGDSALYLCASSLESGLAGTNEQFFGPGTRLTVL.

The table lists this clonotype with many counts. The chain combines TRBV20-1 with TRBJ2-3; tentatively, D is TRBD2 (5 bases). Germline V lookup: CDR1 DFQATT, CDR2 SNEGSKA (reference sequence). V was trimmed by 0 bases and J by 8 bases, leaving 15 bases between them. The CDR3 runs 14 residues. The CDR3 region is CSARDRLASGTQYF. Here the CDR3 DNA reads TGCAGTGCTAGAGACCGGCTAGCATCTGGTACGCAGTATTTT.

Many counts were recorded for this clonotype. This sequence joins TRBV6-1 and TRBJ2-6; 7 positions match TRBD1. J was trimmed by 3 bases and V by 6 bases; bases with no gene match: 8. The CDR3 loop spans 16 amino acids. Germline CDR1 reads MNHNS; CDR2 reads SASEGT. The DNA for the CDR3 is TGTGCCAGCAGAGTGACAGGGTTTAGTGGGGCCAACGTCCTGACTTTC. It is translated as CASRVTGFSGANVLTF.

This clonotype was seen at least ten times. The chain has TRBV2 and TRBJ2-7; possible D gene TRBD1, 7 bases. The CDR3 length is 14 residues. V was pared by 5 bases and J by 3 bases, with 14 bases between. Germline-derived CDR1 and CDR2 are SNHLY and FYNNEI. CDR3 sequence: CASSQGTAGYEQYF. Written as DNA, the CDR3 is TGTGCCAGCAGTCAGGGGACAGCGGGCTACGAGCAGTACTTC.

On this clonotype: A single base separates this from a much larger clone, so it may be a read error. The chain carries TRBV7-9 and TRBJ1-4; no clear D gene. The CDR3 has 13 amino acids. Germline CDR1 reads SEHNR; CDR2 reads FQNEAQ (reference sequence). CDR3 sequence (DNA): TGTGCCAGCAGCTTTATTCGCGGGGAAAAACTGCTTTTT. Protein sequence: CASSFIRGEKLLF.

V is TRBV6-4 and J is TRBJ2-7; tentative D call: TRBD2 (5 bases). Germline V gives CDR1 MRHNA, CDR2 SNTAGT. V lost 9 bases to trimming and J lost 2 bases, with 11 bases between them. The CDR3 is 12 residues long. CDR3 nucleotides: TGTGCCAGACGCGGGTTCACCTACGAGCAGTACTTC. Translating gives CARRGFTYEQYF.